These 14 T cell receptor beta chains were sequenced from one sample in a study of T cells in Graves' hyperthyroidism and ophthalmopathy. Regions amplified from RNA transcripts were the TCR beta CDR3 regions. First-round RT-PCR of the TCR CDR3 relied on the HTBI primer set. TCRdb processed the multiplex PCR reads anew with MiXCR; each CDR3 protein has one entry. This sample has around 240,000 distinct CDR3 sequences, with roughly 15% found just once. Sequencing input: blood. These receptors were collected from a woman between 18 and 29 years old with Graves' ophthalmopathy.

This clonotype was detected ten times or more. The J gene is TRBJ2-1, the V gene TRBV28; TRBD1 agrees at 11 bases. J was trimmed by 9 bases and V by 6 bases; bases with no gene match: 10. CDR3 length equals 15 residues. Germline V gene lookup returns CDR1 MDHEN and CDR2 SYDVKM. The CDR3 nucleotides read TGTGCCAGCAGCCCCGTCGGACAGGGGGCGGTTGAGCAGTTCTTC. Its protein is CASSPVGQGAVEQFF.

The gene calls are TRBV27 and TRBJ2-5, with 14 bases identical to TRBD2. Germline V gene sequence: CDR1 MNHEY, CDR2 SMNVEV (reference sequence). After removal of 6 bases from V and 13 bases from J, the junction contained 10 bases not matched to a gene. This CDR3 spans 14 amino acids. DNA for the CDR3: TGTGCCAGCAGCCTAACCGGGACTAGCGGGAGCGTGTACTTC. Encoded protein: CASSLTGTSGSVYF.

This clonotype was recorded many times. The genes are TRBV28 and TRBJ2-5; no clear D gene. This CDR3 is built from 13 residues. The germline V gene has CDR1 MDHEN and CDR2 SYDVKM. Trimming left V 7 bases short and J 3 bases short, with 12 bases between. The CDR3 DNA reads TGTGCCAGCATCGCTCCTACTAAAGAGACCCAGTACTTC. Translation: CASIAPTKETQYF.

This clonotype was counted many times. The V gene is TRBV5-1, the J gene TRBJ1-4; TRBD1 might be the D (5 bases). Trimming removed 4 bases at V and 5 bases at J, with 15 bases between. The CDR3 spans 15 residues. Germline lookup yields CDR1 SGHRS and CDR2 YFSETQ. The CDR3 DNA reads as TGCGCCAGCAGCGATCAGGGCCTCGCCAATGAAAAACTGTTTTTT. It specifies CASSDQGLANEKLFF.

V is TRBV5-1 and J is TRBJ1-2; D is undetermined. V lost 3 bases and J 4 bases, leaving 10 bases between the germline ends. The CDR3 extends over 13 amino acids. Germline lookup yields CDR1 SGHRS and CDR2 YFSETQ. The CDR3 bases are TGCGCCAGCAGCTATGCGACACTCTATGGCTACACCTTC. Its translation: CASSYATLYGYTF.

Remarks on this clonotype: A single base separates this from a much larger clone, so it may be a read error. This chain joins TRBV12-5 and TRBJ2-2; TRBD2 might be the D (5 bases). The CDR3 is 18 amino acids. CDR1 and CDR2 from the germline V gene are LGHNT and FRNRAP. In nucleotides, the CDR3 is TGTGCTAGTGGTTTGGTAGTTCTCGATGGGGATAACACCGGGGAGCCGTTTTTT. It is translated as CASGLVVLDGDNTGEPFF.

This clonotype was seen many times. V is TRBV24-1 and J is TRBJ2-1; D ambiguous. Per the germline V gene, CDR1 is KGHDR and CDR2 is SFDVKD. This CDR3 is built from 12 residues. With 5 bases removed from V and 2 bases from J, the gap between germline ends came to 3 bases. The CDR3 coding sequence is TGTGCCACCAGTGCTCCCTACAATGAGCAGTTCTTC. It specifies CATSAPYNEQFF.

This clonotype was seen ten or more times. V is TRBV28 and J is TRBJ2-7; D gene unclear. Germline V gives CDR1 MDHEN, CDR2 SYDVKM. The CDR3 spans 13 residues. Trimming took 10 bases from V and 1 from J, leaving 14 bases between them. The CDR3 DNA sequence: TGTGCCATCCAAACTTTAGGATCCTACGAGCAGTACTTC. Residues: CAIQTLGSYEQYF.

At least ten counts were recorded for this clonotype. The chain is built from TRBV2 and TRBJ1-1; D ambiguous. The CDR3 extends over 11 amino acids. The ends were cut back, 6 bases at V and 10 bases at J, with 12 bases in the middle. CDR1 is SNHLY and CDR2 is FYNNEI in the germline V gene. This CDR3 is CASSRYWGAFF. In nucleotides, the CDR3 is TGTGCCAGCAGCCGGTACTGGGGAGCTTTCTTT.

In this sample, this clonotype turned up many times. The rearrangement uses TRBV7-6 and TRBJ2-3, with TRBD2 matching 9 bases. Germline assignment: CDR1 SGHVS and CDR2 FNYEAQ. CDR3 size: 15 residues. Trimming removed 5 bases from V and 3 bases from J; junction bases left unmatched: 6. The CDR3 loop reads CASSPQRGETDTQYF. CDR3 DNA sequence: TGTGCCAGCAGCCCGCAGCGGGGGGAAACAGATACGCAGTATTTT.

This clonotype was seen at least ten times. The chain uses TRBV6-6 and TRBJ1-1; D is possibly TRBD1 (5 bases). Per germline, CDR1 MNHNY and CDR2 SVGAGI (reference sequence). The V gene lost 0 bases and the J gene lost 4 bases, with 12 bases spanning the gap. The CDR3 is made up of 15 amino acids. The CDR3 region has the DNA TGTGCCAGCAGTTACTCTTCCAGGGTGGTCACTGAAGCTTTCTTT. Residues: CASSYSSRVVTEAFF.

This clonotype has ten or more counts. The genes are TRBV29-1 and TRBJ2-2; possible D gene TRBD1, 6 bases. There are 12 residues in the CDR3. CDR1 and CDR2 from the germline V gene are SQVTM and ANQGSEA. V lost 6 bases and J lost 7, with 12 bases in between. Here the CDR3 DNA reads TGCAGCGTGGCCGGGACAATCGGGGAGCTGTTTTTT. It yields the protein CSVAGTIGELFF.

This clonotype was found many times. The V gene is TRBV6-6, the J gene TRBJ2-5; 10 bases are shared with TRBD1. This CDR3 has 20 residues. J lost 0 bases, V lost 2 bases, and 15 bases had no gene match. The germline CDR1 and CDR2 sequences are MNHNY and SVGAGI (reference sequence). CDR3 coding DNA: TGTGCCAGCAGTTACCTATCCCCGGGACAGGGGAAAGGGTACCAAGAGACCCAGTACTTC. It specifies CASSYLSPGQGKGYQETQYF.

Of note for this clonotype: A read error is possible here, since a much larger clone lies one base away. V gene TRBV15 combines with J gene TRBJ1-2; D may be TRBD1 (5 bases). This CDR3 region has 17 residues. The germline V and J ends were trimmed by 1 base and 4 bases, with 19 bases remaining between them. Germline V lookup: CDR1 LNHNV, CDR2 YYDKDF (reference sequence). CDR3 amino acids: CATSRATRWAGSYGYTF. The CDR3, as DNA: TGTGCCACCAGCAGAGCTACTCGGTGGGCAGGGAGCTATGGCTACACCTTC.